These 30 T cell receptor beta chains came from one sample sequenced in a study of shared clonotypes between healthy human individuals. Assay: immunoSEQ multiplex PCR; the TCRdb copy retains only in-frame clones and omits some. Among some 630,000 clones listed, roughly 95% were seen once. CD45RO-negative, CCR7-selected cells formed the naive CD8 fraction, which excluded terminally differentiated effector memory CD45RA+ cells. Sequencing was done on a sample of naive CD8+ T cells sorted from blood. The source of these receptors is a woman aged 25 to 39 in good health.

On this clone: The same CDR3 arises from other DNA sequences in this sample as well. The V and J genes are TRBV19 and TRBJ1-5; D is ambiguous. Trimming left V 2 bases short and J 0 bases short, with 5 bases between. The V gene's germline CDR1 is LNHDA and CDR2 SQIVND (reference sequence). CDR3 length equals 14 residues. In nucleotides, the CDR3 is TGTGCCAGTAGTATACGAGATAGCAATCAGCCCCAGCATTTT. This sequence encodes CASSIRDSNQPQHF.

The CDR3 coding sequence is TGTGCCAGCAGCCACATGGGACTAGATGAGACCCAGTACTTC. This encodes CASSHMGLDETQYF. The chain recombines TRBV5-4 with TRBJ2-5, with 8 bases matching TRBD2. CDR1 and CDR2 (germline): SGHNT, YYREEE (reference sequence). J lost 5 bases, V lost 4 bases, and 7 bases had no gene match. The CDR3 runs to 14 residues. Full variable domain (remainder filled in from reference TRBV5-4 and TRBJ2-5): ETGVTQSPTHLIKTRGQQVTLRCSSQSGHNTVSWYQQALGQGPQFIFQYYREEENGRGNFPPRFSGLQFPNYSSELNVNALELDDSALYLCASSHMGLDETQYFGPGTRLLVL.

The chain is built from TRBV9 and TRBJ2-7; a weak D match, TRBD2 (5 bases). This CDR3 is 15 amino acids long. Trimming left V 4 bases short and J 3 bases short, with 17 bases between. In germline, CDR1 is SGDLS, CDR2 YYNGEE. The CDR3 spells CASSPGRAAYYEQYF. For the CDR3, the DNA is TGTGCCAGCAGCCCGGGTCGAGCGGCGTACTACGAGCAGTACTTC.

V gene TRBV13 combines with J gene TRBJ2-2; TRBD1 might be the D (6 bases). V lost 4 bases and J lost 1, with 10 bases in between. This CDR3 comprises 15 residues. In germline, CDR1 is PRHDT, CDR2 FYEKMQ (reference sequence). The CDR3 DNA follows: TGTGCCAGCAGCTCTCAGACAGGGAACACCGGGGAGCTGTTTTTT. Its translation is CASSSQTGNTGELFF.

The V gene is TRBV15, the J gene TRBJ2-3; 8 bases match TRBD2. The CDR3 sequence is 16 residues long. The J segment lost 4 bases and the V segment lost 5 bases, leaving 11 bases of the junction unmatched. Germline assignment: CDR1 LNHNV and CDR2 YYDKDF (reference sequence). The DNA for the CDR3 is TGTGCCACCAGCTCCGAAGGGGCGGGAGGTCCAGATACGCAGTATTTT. It translates to CATSSEGAGGPDTQYF.

This clone was seen only once. This chain connects TRBV19 to TRBJ1-1; a weak D match, TRBD1 (6 bases). The germline V gene has CDR1 LNHDA and CDR2 SQIVND (reference sequence). Deletions cut 6 bases from V and 4 bases from J, with 12 bases between. The CDR3 runs 13 residues. The CDR3 sequence: CASRQQQGTEAFF. The CDR3 nucleotides read TGTGCCAGTAGGCAACAACAGGGCACTGAAGCTTTCTTT.

This clone was recorded only once. The rearrangement links TRBV7-8 to TRBJ2-3; no definite D call. Per germline, CDR1 SGHVS and CDR2 FQNEAQ. This CDR3 is built from 14 residues. V was shortened by 1 base and J by 5 bases, with 10 bases between the two germline ends. The CDR3: CASSLGDSGDTQYF. The CDR3 DNA reads as TGTGCCAGCAGCTTAGGGGATTCGGGAGATACGCAGTATTTT.

The chain has TRBV28 and TRBJ2-3, with 11 bases lining up with TRBD2. The CDR3 totals 17 residues. The trim removed 2 bases at V and 4 bases at J, leaving 8 bases unmatched. Germline assignment: CDR1 MDHEN and CDR2 SYDVKM. CDR3 in amino acids: CASSLATSGIQSDTQYF. The DNA of the CDR3 is TGTGCCAGCAGTTTAGCGACTAGCGGGATACAGTCAGATACGCAGTATTTT.

The gene calls are TRBV6-5 and TRBJ2-7, with TRBD1 matching 8 bases. The CDR3 runs to 14 residues. The J segment lost 3 bases and the V segment lost 6 bases, leaving 7 bases of the junction unmatched. Per the germline V gene, CDR1 is MNHEY and CDR2 is SVGAGI. CDR3 protein: CASSATGGYYEQYF. CDR3 sequence (DNA): TGTGCCAGCAGCGCTACAGGGGGGTACTACGAGCAGTACTTC.

The chain combines TRBV6-6 with TRBJ2-7; TRBD1 or TRBD2 may be the D gene (5 bases each). V was shortened by 2 bases and J by 1 base, with 15 bases between the two germline ends. This CDR3 is 16 amino acids long. CDR1 and CDR2 from the germline V gene are MNHNY and SVGAGI (reference sequence). This CDR3 reads CASSYPRELGSYEQYF. In nucleotides, the CDR3 is TGTGCCAGCAGTTACCCCAGGGAACTAGGTTCCTACGAGCAGTACTTC.

The chain uses TRBV2 and TRBJ2-5; maybe TRBD2 (6 bases). V was shortened by 10 bases and J by 6 bases, with 18 bases between the two germline ends. Germline loops: CDR1 SNHLY, CDR2 FYNNEI. This CDR3 comprises 13 residues. CDR3 sequence (DNA): TGTGCCATCCGAACGGAGGGAAAAAAGACCCAGTACTTC. Amino acid sequence: CAIRTEGKKTQYF.

This clone was seen only once. The chain recombines TRBV27 with TRBJ2-7; D could derive from TRBD1 or TRBD2 (5 bases each). Trimming stripped 7 bases from V and 2 bases from J, with 21 bases between. Germline V gene sequence: CDR1 MNHEY, CDR2 SMNVEV (reference sequence). The CDR3 runs 16 residues. The CDR3 nucleotides are TGTGCCAGCAATTCCGCAGTGGGGGATATGCCCTACGAGCAGTACTTC. Translation gives CASNSAVGDMPYEQYF.

In DNA form, the CDR3 reads TGTGCCAGCAGTTACGACCTTGGACAGCAATACGAGCAGTACTTC. This translates into CASSYDLGQQYEQYF. The chain recombines TRBV6-5 with TRBJ2-7, with D maybe TRBD1 (6 bases). The CDR3 length is 15 residues. The germline V gene has CDR1 MNHEY and CDR2 SVGAGI. Trimming pared 2 bases from V and 4 bases from J, leaving 15 bases between.

The J gene is TRBJ2-7, the V gene TRBV11-2; 11 bases align to TRBD2. V lost 4 bases to trimming and J lost 5 bases; unmatched junction nucleotides: 4. The CDR3 has 14 amino acids. CDR1 and CDR2 from the germline V gene are SGHAT and FQNNGV. The CDR3 coding sequence is TGTGCCAGCAGCTCCCTAGCGGGAGGCCACGAGCAGTACTTC. Amino acid sequence: CASSSLAGGHEQYF.

The V gene is TRBV11-2, the J gene TRBJ2-3; the D gene is possibly TRBD1 (6 bases). This CDR3 spans 17 amino acids. The V end was cut by 0 bases, the J end by 6 bases, with 19 bases between. In germline, CDR1 is SGHAT, CDR2 FQNNGV. As DNA, the CDR3 is TGTGCCAGCAGCTTAGATCCACAGGGTAAGGATGTGGATACGCAGTATTTT. Amino acids: CASSLDPQGKDVDTQYF.

The chain joins TRBV5-1 to TRBJ2-7; 7 bases fit TRBD2. In germline, CDR1 is SGHRS, CDR2 YFSETQ. This CDR3 comprises 13 residues. The V and J ends lost 0 bases and 5 bases, in that order; junction bases with no gene match: 2. The CDR3 coding sequence is TGCGCCAGCAGCTTGGGAACTAGCGACGAGCAGTACTTC. Encoded protein: CASSLGTSDEQYF.

This clone showed up just once. The chain joins TRBV5-6 to TRBJ2-1, with no clear D. V was pared by 1 base and J by 7 bases, with 18 bases between. CDR1 and CDR2 from the germline V gene are SGHDT and YYEEEE. This CDR3 is 16 amino acids long. CDR3 sequence: CASSLSSHSVVNEQFF. The CDR3 coding sequence is TGTGCCAGCAGCTTGTCATCCCATTCGGTAGTAAATGAGCAGTTCTTC.

The rearrangement joins TRBV28 to TRBJ2-3, with TRBD2 matching over 13 bases. The V gene's germline CDR1 is MDHEN and CDR2 SYDVKM. The CDR3 loop spans 15 amino acids. The V segment lost 4 bases and the J segment 4 bases; nucleotides outside the gene matches: 2. The CDR3 sequence is CASSWTSGSADTQYF. In nucleotides, the CDR3 is TGTGCCAGCAGTTGGACTAGCGGGAGCGCAGATACGCAGTATTTT.

The chain joins TRBV28 to TRBJ2-1; tentative D call: TRBD2 (6 bases). Germline loops: CDR1 MDHEN, CDR2 SYDVKM. There are 15 residues in the CDR3. V dropped 8 bases and J dropped 5 bases, with 19 bases sitting between them. The CDR3 region is CASLRQGGRNNEQFF. The CDR3 nucleotides are TGTGCCAGCCTACGGCAGGGAGGAAGAAACAATGAGCAGTTCTTC.

This clone was picked up one time. The rearrangement uses TRBV4-1 and TRBJ1-5, with TRBD1 identical over 7 bases. V was pared by 7 bases and J by 2 bases, with 8 bases of the junction left unmatched. The CDR3 length is 15 residues. Germline V gene lookup returns CDR1 MGHRA and CDR2 YSYEKL. For the CDR3, the DNA is TGCGCCAGCACCATAGACAGGGATGGCAATCAGCCCCAGCATTTT. Residues: CASTIDRDGNQPQHF.

The V gene is TRBV2, the J gene TRBJ1-5; TRBD1 might be the D (5 bases). This CDR3 has 15 amino acids. Germline assignment: CDR1 SNHLY and CDR2 FYNNEI. Trimming removed 6 bases from V and 3 bases from J, with 15 bases in between. In DNA, the CDR3 is TGTGCCAGCAGAGAGGGACTATACTCCAATCAGCCCCAGCATTTT. It codes for CASREGLYSNQPQHF.

J is TRBJ2-1 and V is TRBV29-1; TRBD2 agrees at 13 bases. Per germline, CDR1 SQVTM and CDR2 ANQGSEA. V was clipped by 7 bases and J by 9 bases; unmatched bases: 9. The CDR3 runs 14 residues. The CDR3 reads CSAQLAGGPREQFF. CDR3 sequence (DNA): TGCAGCGCTCAACTAGCGGGAGGGCCTCGTGAGCAGTTCTTC.

The gene calls are TRBV27 and TRBJ2-1; 10 bases map to TRBD2. Germline loops: CDR1 MNHEY, CDR2 SMNVEV (reference sequence). The CDR3 totals 17 residues. Germline trimming cut 2 bases from V and 0 bases from J; bases unmatched to any gene: 4. This chain's CDR3 is CASSLALAGFSYNEQFF. DNA of the CDR3: TGTGCCAGCAGTTTAGCACTAGCGGGGTTCTCCTACAATGAGCAGTTCTTC.

J is TRBJ1-2 and V is TRBV13; 8 positions match TRBD1. Germline lookup yields CDR1 PRHDT and CDR2 FYEKMQ (reference sequence). J lost 4 bases, V lost 6 bases, and 13 bases had no gene match. The CDR3 runs to 16 residues. The CDR3 DNA is TGTGCCAGCAGGGGAACGCTGACAGGGGCTCTCTATGGCTACACCTTC. Amino acid sequence: CASRGTLTGALYGYTF.

The chain has TRBV9 and TRBJ2-3; 7 nucleotides line up with TRBD2. V lost 3 bases to trimming and J lost 4 bases; unmatched junction nucleotides: 8. The CDR3 loop spans 15 amino acids. Germline CDR1 and CDR2: SGDLS and YYNGEE. The CDR3 coding sequence is TGTGCCAGCAGCGCGGGGGGTGGGACTTCAGATACGCAGTATTTT. Translation gives CASSAGGGTSDTQYF.

The CDR3 DNA sequence: TGTGCCAGCAGCTGGGACAATGAGCAGTTCTTC. Amino acid sequence: CASSWDNEQFF. This chain joins TRBV5-6 and TRBJ2-1; D unresolved. This CDR3 has 11 amino acids. Trimming pared 3 bases from V and 5 bases from J, leaving 3 bases between. Looked up from germline, CDR1 is SGHDT and CDR2 is YYEEEE.

The chain is built from TRBV10-1 and TRBJ2-7; D unclear. The CDR3 is made up of 15 amino acids. With 3 bases removed from V and 2 bases from J, the gap between germline ends came to 14 bases. Germline-derived CDR1 and CDR2 are WNHNN and SYGVQD (reference sequence). DNA for the CDR3: TGCGCCAGCAGTGACCAAACCGAAAGGACCTACGAGCAGTACTTC. The encoded protein is CASSDQTERTYEQYF.

The chain carries TRBV5-4 and TRBJ2-7, with D uncertain. V was shortened by 2 bases and J by 0 bases, with 12 bases between the two germline ends. CDR1 and CDR2 (germline): SGHNT, YYREEE (reference sequence). The CDR3 contains 15 residues. CDR3 in amino acids: CASSLSSASSYEQYF. The CDR3 coding sequence is TGTGCCAGCAGCTTATCCAGCGCAAGCTCCTACGAGCAGTACTTC.

The CDR3 DNA reads as TGTGCCAGCAGCGCTCCAGGGGGCACTGAAGCTTTCTTT. The encoded protein is CASSAPGGTEAFF. The rearrangement uses TRBV9 and TRBJ1-1; 7 bases are a match to TRBD1. The CDR3 is 13 residues long. V shed 3 bases, J shed 4 bases, and the junction held 3 bases outside the gene matches. CDR1 and CDR2 from the germline V gene are SGDLS and YYNGEE.

The gene calls are TRBV6-1 and TRBJ1-2; TRBD1 aligns across 8 bases. V lost 6 bases to trimming and J lost 4 bases; unmatched junction nucleotides: 7. Germline CDR1 reads MNHNS; CDR2 reads SASEGT. The CDR3 totals 14 residues. The CDR3 protein is CASRAQGAVYGYTF. The CDR3 DNA is TGTGCCAGCAGGGCCCAGGGGGCTGTCTATGGCTACACCTTC.